This T cell receptor (beta chain) stems from a study of T cells after yellow fever vaccination. Study information: Fractions of limited cellularity were prepared by means of SMART-Seq v4 Ultra Low Input. General observations from the study: Any FACS-sorted repertoire could hold abundant clonotypes that contaminate it from the bulk population.

V shed 5 bases and J shed 0 bases, with 29 bases lying between them. The CDR3 is 21 amino acids. Germline V gene data show CDR1 as MNHEY and CDR2 as SVGEGT. Comments on this clonotype: Its antigen is currently unknown.

TCRdb re-called the 5' RACE reads through MiXCR, storing one row per CDR3 protein. The sample lists about 50,000 distinct CDR3 sequences, around 6.5% occurring once. The sample in question was CD8+ T cells sorted from PBMCs, obtained on the day of the first yellow fever vaccination. The TCR was taken from a man between 18 and 35 years old who received the YFV17D yellow fever vaccine. The J gene is TRBJ1-5, the V gene TRBV6-2 or TRBV6-3; D is uncertain. CDR3 DNA sequence: TGTGCCAGCAGTCTCCCCTTACTCGGGCCGACCGGGCAGCTTAGCAATCAGCCCCAGCATTTT. Translating it yields CASSLPLLGPTGQLSNQPQHF.